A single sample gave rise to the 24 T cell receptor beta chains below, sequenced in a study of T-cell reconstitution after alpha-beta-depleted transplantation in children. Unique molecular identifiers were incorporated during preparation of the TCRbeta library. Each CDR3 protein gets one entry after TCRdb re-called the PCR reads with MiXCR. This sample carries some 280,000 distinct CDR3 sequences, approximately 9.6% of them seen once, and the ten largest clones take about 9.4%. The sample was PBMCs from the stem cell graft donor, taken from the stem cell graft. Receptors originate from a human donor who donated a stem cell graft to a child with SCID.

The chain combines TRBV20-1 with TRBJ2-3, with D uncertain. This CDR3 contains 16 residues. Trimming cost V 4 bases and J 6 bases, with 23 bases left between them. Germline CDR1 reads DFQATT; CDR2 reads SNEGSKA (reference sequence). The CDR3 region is CSATRVVLGVGDTQYF. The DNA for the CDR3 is TGCAGTGCTACTCGAGTAGTGCTAGGAGTTGGGGATACGCAGTATTTT.

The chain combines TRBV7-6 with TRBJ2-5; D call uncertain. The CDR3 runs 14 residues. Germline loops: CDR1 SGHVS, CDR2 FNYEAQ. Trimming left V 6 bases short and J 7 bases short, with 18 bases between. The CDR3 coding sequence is TGTGCCAGCAGTCTTGGAGACTTAGCAGGGACCCAGTACTTC. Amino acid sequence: CASSLGDLAGTQYF.

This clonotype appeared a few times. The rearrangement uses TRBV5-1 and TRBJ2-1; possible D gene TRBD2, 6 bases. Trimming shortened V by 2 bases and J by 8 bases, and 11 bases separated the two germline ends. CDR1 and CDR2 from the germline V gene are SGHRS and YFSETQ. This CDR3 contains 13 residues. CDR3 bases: TGCGCCAGCAGCTTTAGGGAGGACTATGAGCAGTTCTTC. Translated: CASSFREDYEQFF.

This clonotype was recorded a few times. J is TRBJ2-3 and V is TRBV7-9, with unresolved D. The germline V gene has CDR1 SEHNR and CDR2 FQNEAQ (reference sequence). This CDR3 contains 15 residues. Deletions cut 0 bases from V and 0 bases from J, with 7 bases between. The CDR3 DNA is TGTGCCAGCAGCTTAGCTTTGGAGAGCACAGATACGCAGTATTTT. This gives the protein CASSLALESTDTQYF.

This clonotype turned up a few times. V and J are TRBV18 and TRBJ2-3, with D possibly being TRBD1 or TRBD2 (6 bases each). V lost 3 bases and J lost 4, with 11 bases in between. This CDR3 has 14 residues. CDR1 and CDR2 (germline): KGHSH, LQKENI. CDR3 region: CASSPLGGSDTQYF. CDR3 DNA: TGTGCCAGCTCACCGCTGGGGGGCTCAGATACGCAGTATTTT.

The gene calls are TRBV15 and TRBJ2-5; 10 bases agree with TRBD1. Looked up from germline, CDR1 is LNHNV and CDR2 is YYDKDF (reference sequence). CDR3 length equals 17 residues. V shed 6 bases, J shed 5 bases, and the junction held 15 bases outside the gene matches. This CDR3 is CATRDTSGTGVYETQYF. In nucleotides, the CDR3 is TGTGCCACCAGAGATACCTCCGGGACAGGGGTTTACGAGACCCAGTACTTC.

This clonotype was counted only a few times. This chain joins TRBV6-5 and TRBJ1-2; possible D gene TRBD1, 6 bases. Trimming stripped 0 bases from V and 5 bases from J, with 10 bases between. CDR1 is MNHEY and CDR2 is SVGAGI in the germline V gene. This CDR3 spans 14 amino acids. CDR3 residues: CASSYSSGDYGYTF. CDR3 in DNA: TGTGCCAGCAGTTACTCATCAGGGGATTATGGCTACACCTTC.

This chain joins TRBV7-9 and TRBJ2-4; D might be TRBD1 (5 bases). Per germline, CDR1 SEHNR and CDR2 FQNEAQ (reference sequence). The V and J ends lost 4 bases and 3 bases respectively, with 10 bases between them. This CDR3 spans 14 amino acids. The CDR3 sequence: CASSYPDSKNIQYF. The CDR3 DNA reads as TGTGCCAGCAGCTACCCCGACAGCAAAAACATTCAGTACTTC.

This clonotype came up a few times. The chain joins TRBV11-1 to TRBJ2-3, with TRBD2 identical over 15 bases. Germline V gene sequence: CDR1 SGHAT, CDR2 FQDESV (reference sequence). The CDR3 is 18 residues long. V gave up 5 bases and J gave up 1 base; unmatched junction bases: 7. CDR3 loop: CASSPGTSGGLGTDTQYF. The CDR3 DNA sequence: TGTGCCAGCAGCCCTGGGACTAGCGGGGGGCTCGGCACAGATACGCAGTATTTT. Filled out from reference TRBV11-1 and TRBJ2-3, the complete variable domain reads EAEVAQSPRYKITEKSQAVAFWCDPISGHATLYWYRQILGQGPELLVQFQDESVVDDSQLPKDRFSAERLKGVDSTLKIQPAELGDSAMYLCASSPGTSGGLGTDTQYFGPGTRLTVL.

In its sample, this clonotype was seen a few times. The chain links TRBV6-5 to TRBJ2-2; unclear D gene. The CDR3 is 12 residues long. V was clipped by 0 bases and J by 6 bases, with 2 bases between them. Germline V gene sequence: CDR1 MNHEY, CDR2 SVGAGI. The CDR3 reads CASSYSAGELFF. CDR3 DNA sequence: TGTGCCAGCAGTTACTCGGCCGGGGAGCTGTTTTTT.

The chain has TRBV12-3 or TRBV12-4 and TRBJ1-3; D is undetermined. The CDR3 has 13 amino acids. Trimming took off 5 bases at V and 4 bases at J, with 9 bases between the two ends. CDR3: CASSPGPGNTIYF. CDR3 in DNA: TGTGCCAGCAGTCCCGGGCCGGGAAACACCATATATTTT.

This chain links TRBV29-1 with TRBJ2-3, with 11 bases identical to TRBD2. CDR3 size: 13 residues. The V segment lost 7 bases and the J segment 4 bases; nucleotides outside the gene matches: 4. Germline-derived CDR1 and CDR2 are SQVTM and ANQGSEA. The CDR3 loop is CSESSGGSDTQYF. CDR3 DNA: TGCAGCGAGTCTAGCGGGGGGTCAGATACGCAGTATTTT.

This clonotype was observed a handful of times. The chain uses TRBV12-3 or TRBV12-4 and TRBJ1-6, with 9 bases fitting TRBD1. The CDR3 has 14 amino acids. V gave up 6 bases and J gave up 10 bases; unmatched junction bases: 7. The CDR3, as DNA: TGTGCCAGCAGCCTGACAGGGGGTCAATCACCCCTCCACTTT. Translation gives CASSLTGGQSPLHF.

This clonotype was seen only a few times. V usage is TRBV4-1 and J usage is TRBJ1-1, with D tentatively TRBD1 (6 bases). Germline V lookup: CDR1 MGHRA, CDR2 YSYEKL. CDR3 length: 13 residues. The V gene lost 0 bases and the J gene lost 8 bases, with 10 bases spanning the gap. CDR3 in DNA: TGCGCCAGCAGCCAAGAGGTTACAGGGGAAGCTTTCTTT. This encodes CASSQEVTGEAFF.

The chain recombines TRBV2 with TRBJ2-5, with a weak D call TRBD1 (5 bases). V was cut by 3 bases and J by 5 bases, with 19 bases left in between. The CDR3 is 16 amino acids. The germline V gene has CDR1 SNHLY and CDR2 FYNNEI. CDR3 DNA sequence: TGTGCCAGCAGTGAGATCGGCAGGGATCGTGGCGAGACCCAGTACTTC. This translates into CASSEIGRDRGETQYF.

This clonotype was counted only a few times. The DNA for the CDR3 is TGCGCCAGCACCCGGGACAGGGGTTTGACTGAAGCTTTCTTT. Encoded protein: CASTRDRGLTEAFF. The rearrangement links TRBV5-1 to TRBJ1-1, with 10 bases that match TRBD1. The CDR3 is 14 amino acids. The J segment lost 5 bases and the V segment lost 6 bases, leaving 7 bases of the junction unmatched. CDR1 and CDR2 (germline): SGHRS, YFSETQ.

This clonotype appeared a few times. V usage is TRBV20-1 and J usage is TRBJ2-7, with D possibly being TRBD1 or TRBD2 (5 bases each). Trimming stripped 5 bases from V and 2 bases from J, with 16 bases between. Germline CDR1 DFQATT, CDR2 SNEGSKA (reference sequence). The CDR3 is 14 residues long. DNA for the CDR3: TGCAGTGCTTTGAGGGCAGGGTACACCTACGAGCAGTACTTC. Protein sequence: CSALRAGYTYEQYF.

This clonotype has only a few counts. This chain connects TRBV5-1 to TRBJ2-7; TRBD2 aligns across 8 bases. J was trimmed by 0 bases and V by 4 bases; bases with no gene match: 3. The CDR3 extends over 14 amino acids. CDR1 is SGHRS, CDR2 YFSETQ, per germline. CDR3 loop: CASSHRGGSYEQYF. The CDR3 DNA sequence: TGCGCCAGCAGCCACCGGGGGGGCTCCTACGAGCAGTACTTC. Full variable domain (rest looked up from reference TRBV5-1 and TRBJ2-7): KAGVTQTPRYLIKTRGQQVTLSCSPISGHRSVSWYQQTPGQGLQFLFEYFSETQRNKGNFPGRFSGRQFSNSRSEMNVSTLELGDSALYLCASSHRGGSYEQYFGPGTRLTVT.

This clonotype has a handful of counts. The CDR3 bases are TGTGCCACCAGTGATCCGACTAGAGACACCGGGGAGCTGTTTTTT. Translated: CATSDPTRDTGELFF. The chain links TRBV24-1 to TRBJ2-2; TRBD2 might be the D (6 bases). There are 15 residues in the CDR3. CDR1 is KGHDR, CDR2 SFDVKD, per germline. Trimming cost V 3 bases and J 3 bases, with 10 bases left between them.

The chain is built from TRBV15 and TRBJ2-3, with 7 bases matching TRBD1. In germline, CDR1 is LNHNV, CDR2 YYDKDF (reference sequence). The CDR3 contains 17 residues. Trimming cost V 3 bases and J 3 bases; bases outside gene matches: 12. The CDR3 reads CATSRIGQDERTDTQYF. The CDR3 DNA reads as TGTGCCACCAGCAGGATTGGACAGGACGAAAGGACAGATACGCAGTATTTT.

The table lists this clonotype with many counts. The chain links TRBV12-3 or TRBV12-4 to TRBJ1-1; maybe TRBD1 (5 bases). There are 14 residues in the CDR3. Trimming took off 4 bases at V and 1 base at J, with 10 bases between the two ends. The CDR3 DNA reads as TGTGCCAGCAGTTGGGGCGGATCGAACACTGAAGCTTTCTTT. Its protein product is CASSWGGSNTEAFF.

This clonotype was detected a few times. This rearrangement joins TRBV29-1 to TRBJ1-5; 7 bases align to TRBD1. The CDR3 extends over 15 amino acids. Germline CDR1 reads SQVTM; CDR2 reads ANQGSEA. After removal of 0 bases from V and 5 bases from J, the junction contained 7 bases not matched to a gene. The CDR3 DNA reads TGCAGCGTTGAAGAAAGGGCAGGGGGGGATCAGCCCCAGCATTTT. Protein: CSVEERAGGDQPQHF.

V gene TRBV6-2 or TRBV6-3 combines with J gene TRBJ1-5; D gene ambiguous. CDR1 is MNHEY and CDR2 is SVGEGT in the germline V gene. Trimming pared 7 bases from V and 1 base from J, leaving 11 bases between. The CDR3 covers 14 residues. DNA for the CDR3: TGTGCCAGCACTCTCGGGTTGAGCAATCAGCCCCAGCATTTT. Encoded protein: CASTLGLSNQPQHF.

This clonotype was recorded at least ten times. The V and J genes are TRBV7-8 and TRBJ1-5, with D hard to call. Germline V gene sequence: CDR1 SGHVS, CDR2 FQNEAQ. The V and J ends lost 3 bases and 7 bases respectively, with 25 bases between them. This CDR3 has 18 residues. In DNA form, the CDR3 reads TGTGCCAGCAGCTTTAGTTCCGGATGGAGTAGGGTAGAACAGCCCCAGCATTTT. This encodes CASSFSSGWSRVEQPQHF.